The TCR beta chain under discussion was sequenced for a study of vaccination and CD4 T cells after COVID-19. Study as a whole: Timing of post-vaccine sample collection was a median about 72 days after dose two, with a range of 14 to 241. Overlapping peptides covering the spike proteins of SARS-CoV-2, HCoV-NL63, HCoV-OC43 and HCoV-229E were added to stimulate cells.

Cultured CD4+ T-cell DNA underwent Oncomine TCR Beta short-read sequencing. TCRdb redid the calling of the PCR reads with MiXCR, one entry per CDR3 protein. The sample lists some 18,000 distinct CDR3 sequences; approximately 60% were seen once. From germline, CDR1 is SNHLY and CDR2 FYNNEI. Trimming shortened V by 3 bases and J by 14 bases, and 20 bases separated the two germline ends. CDR3 size: 15 residues. The sample's treatment: 10-day PBMC culture with coronavirus spike peptide pools or control peptides (ViraFEST assay). A few counts support this clonotype. Its antigen is currently unknown. The TCR was taken from a human donor who had recovered from COVID-19. The sequenced sample was CD4+ T cells from blood, cultured in vitro. The J gene is TRBJ1-6, the V gene TRBV2, with D maybe TRBD1 (5 bases). This CDR3 reads CASSDSGRGPPTLHF. The DNA for the CDR3 is TGTGCCAGCAGTGATTCGGGGAGGGGTCCCCCCACCCTCCACTTT.